Here is one T cell receptor (beta chain) with its context. The junction shows a germline mismatch at one end, possibly a read error. Per germline, CDR1 SGHRS and CDR2 YFSETQ. This CDR3 contains 17 residues. This entry is derived from a study of blood T cell repertoires in COVID-19. Study overall: The United States, Italy and Spain supplied acute and convalescent COVID-19 samples. In each case, the material was cDNA or gDNA derived from T cells, B-cell-depleted T cells, or PBMCs.

Per the original methods: Counts of nucleated cells, estimated from reference gene primer amplification, were obtained. The table came from immunoSEQ multiplex PCR; TCRdb's copy has only in-frame clones and leaves some out. For V, J and clone size, that table is used; D and trimming come from the DNA. The table includes almost 200,000 clones, 70% to 80% detected once. Sample: peripheral blood. The sequence derives from a woman aged 40 to 50 with COVID-19, enrolled during active disease. The genes are TRBV5-1 and TRBJ2-5, with a weak D call TRBD2 (6 bases). This chain's CDR3 is CASSSLGSSAGQGTQYF. CDR3 coding DNA: TGCGCCAGCAGCTCCTTGGGGTCGAGCGCGGGGCAAGGGACCCAGTACTTC.